Each of the 21 T cell receptor beta chains below was sequenced from the same sample in a study of PD-1 blockade in classical Hodgkin lymphoma. Data came from immunoSEQ multiplex PCR; TCRdb stores just in-frame clones and leaves some out. Of just under 100,000 clones in the sample, 65% to 85% were seen once. Every patient relapsed after autologous stem cell transplantation, and brentuximab vedotin exposure varied. This material consisted of peripheral blood mononuclear cells (PBMCs), taken at baseline. Receptor source: a human donor with classical Hodgkin lymphoma.

The chain employs TRBV19 and TRBJ1-4; D is unclear. CDR1 is LNHDA, CDR2 SQIVND, per germline (reference sequence). The CDR3 length is 13 residues. V gave up 7 bases and J gave up 7 bases, with 13 bases separating them. CDR3 DNA sequence: TGTGCCAGTAATTGGGCAGCTGGTGAAAAACTGTTTTTT. Protein product: CASNWAAGEKLFF.

The chain carries TRBV11-3 and TRBJ2-7; possible D gene TRBD2, 6 bases. The V and J ends lost 1 base and 2 bases respectively, with 9 bases between them. CDR1 SGHNT and CDR2 YENEEA come from the germline V gene. CDR3 length: 14 residues. CDR3 DNA: TGTGCCAGCAGCTTAGCGGGAGCGGCCTACGAGCAGTACTTC. As protein: CASSLAGAAYEQYF.

The chain combines TRBV2 with TRBJ2-7; 8 nucleotides align to TRBD2. The length of the CDR3 is 14 residues. V lost 4 bases, J lost 6 bases, and 8 bases stayed unmatched. CDR1 is SNHLY, CDR2 FYNNEI, per germline. The chain's CDR3 is CASSVWTSIGEQYF. As DNA, the CDR3 is TGTGCCAGCAGTGTATGGACTAGCATCGGCGAGCAGTACTTC.

The chain combines TRBV12-5 with TRBJ2-2; D uncertain. Trimming took off 7 bases at V and 1 base at J, with 13 bases between the two ends. CDR1 LGHNT and CDR2 FRNRAP come from the germline V gene. This CDR3 is built from 15 residues. The CDR3: CASAPSTGNTGELFF. CDR3 in DNA: TGTGCTAGTGCCCCAAGTACTGGGAACACCGGGGAGCTGTTTTTT.

The rearrangement uses TRBV5-1 and TRBJ2-5; 8 nucleotides line up with TRBD1. The CDR3 contains 15 residues. Germline CDR1 and CDR2: SGHRS and YFSETQ. The trim removed 4 bases at V and 0 bases at J, leaving 5 bases unmatched. The CDR3 region has the DNA TGCGCCAGCAGCCTGGGACAGGCATACCAAGAGACCCAGTACTTC. This translates into CASSLGQAYQETQYF.

The CDR3 is CASSVVGAGELFF. DNA of the CDR3: TGTGCCAGCAGCGTAGTGGGGGCCGGGGAGCTGTTTTTT. The rearrangement joins TRBV9 to TRBJ2-2, with D perhaps assigned TRBD1 or TRBD2 (5 bases each). The CDR3 spans 13 residues. Germline-derived CDR1 and CDR2 are SGDLS and YYNGEE. The germline V and J ends were trimmed by 0 bases and 6 bases, with 6 bases remaining between them. Looking up the rest from reference TRBV9 and TRBJ2-2 gives the full variable domain: DSGVTQTPKHLITATGQRVTLRCSPRSGDLSVYWYQQSLDQGLQFLIQYYNGEERAKGNILERFSAQQFPDLHSELNLSSLELGDSALYFCASSVVGAGELFFGEGSRLTVL.

This clone was seen only a few times. The chain couples TRBV14 to TRBJ1-4; tentative D call: TRBD1 (6 bases). The CDR3 is made up of 15 amino acids. V dropped 2 bases and J dropped 8 bases, with 15 bases sitting between them. Germline CDR1 reads SGHDN; CDR2 reads FVKESK. Here the CDR3 DNA reads TGTGCCAGCAGCCAAAGCCTGGGGGCGGGGGAAAAACTGTTTTTT. Translating gives CASSQSLGAGEKLFF. The full variable domain, completed using reference TRBV14 and TRBJ1-4, is EAGVTQFPSHSVIEKGQTVTLRCDPISGHDNLYWYRRVMGKEIKFLLHFVKESKQDESGMPNNRFLAERTGGTYSTLKVQPAELEDSGVYFCASSQSLGAGEKLFFGSGTQLSVL.

This clone appeared once. V gene TRBV6-6 combines with J gene TRBJ1-1; D is unresolved. The CDR3 loop spans 13 amino acids. Germline V gene sequence: CDR1 MNHNY, CDR2 SVGAGI (reference sequence). Trimming pared 1 base from V and 2 bases from J, leaving 5 bases between. The CDR3 loop reads CASSYLGNTEAFF. The CDR3 DNA reads TGTGCCAGCAGTTACTTGGGAAACACTGAAGCTTTCTTT.

The chain carries TRBV28 and TRBJ1-2, with D uncertain. With 6 bases removed from V and 8 bases from J, the gap between germline ends came to 19 bases. Germline V gives CDR1 MDHEN, CDR2 SYDVKM. This CDR3 comprises 14 residues. CDR3 residues: CASSGGSRSAGYTF. The CDR3 DNA is TGTGCCAGCAGCGGAGGGTCCCGGTCGGCGGGCTACACCTTC.

The rearrangement uses TRBV6-6 and TRBJ2-3, with 8 bases lining up with TRBD2. Trimming cost V 6 bases and J 6 bases; bases outside gene matches: 14. The CDR3 consists of 16 residues. Germline V gives CDR1 MNHNY, CDR2 SVGAGI (reference sequence). The CDR3 loop is CASSLAGPPPGDTQYF. CDR3 bases: TGTGCCAGCAGCTTAGCGGGGCCTCCCCCGGGTGATACGCAGTATTTT.

This chain uses TRBV6-6 with TRBJ2-1; D perhaps matches TRBD2 (6 bases). V was shortened by 2 bases and J by 8 bases, with 10 bases between the two germline ends. There are 13 residues in the CDR3. CDR1 is MNHNY, CDR2 SVGAGI, per germline (reference sequence). The CDR3 is CASSYTRGDEQFF. As DNA, the CDR3 is TGTGCCAGCAGTTACACTCGCGGGGATGAGCAGTTCTTC.

This chain connects TRBV6-6 to TRBJ1-3; D not certain. Between the trimmed V and J ends, which lost 0 bases and 4 bases, there was a span of 7 bases. Germline CDR1 is MNHNY and CDR2 is SVGAGI (reference sequence). The CDR3 runs 14 residues. CDR3 in amino acids: CASSYSSQGNTIYF. For the CDR3, the DNA is TGTGCCAGCAGTTACTCGTCACAAGGAAACACCATATATTTT.

Details on this clone: The sample has other DNA sequences that encode this CDR3 too. The rearrangement uses TRBV11-2 and TRBJ2-1; D uncertain. Per germline, CDR1 SGHAT and CDR2 FQNNGV. This CDR3 contains 14 residues. With 0 bases removed from V and 0 bases from J, the gap between germline ends came to 3 bases. In DNA form, the CDR3 reads TGTGCCAGCAGCTTAGATAGCTCCTACAATGAGCAGTTCTTC. Its protein is CASSLDSSYNEQFF.

The CDR3 sequence: CASSSIPQSNEQFF. Written as DNA, the CDR3 is TGTGCCAGCAGTAGTATTCCACAGAGCAATGAGCAGTTCTTC. The V gene is TRBV28, the J gene TRBJ2-1, with D unclear. V lost 5 bases, J lost 6 bases, and 14 bases lay in between. CDR3 size: 14 residues. In germline, CDR1 is MDHEN, CDR2 SYDVKM.

The rearrangement joins TRBV7-8 to TRBJ1-5, with a tentative D call TRBD1 (6 bases). Trimming left V 3 bases short and J 3 bases short, with 12 bases between. Germline V gene sequence: CDR1 SGHVS, CDR2 FQNEAQ. The length of the CDR3 is 15 residues. For the CDR3, the DNA is TGTGCCAGCAGCTTTGGGGCAGGGGACAATCAGCCCCAGCATTTT. It codes for CASSFGAGDNQPQHF.

This sequence joins TRBV6-1 and TRBJ2-5; D perhaps matches TRBD2 (5 bases). Germline V gives CDR1 MNHNS, CDR2 SASEGT. The CDR3 runs 14 residues. Trimming pared 6 bases from V and 5 bases from J, leaving 16 bases between. CDR3 amino acids: CASSRTDRVETQYF. The DNA of the CDR3 is TGTGCCAGCAGCAGGACTGACCGGGTGGAGACCCAGTACTTC.

This chain joins TRBV11-3 and TRBJ2-4; D unclear. Per the germline V gene, CDR1 is SGHNT and CDR2 is YENEEA. V was cut by 6 bases and J by 4 bases, with 7 bases left in between. This CDR3 has 12 amino acids. The CDR3 region has the DNA TGTGCCAGCAGTTCCACAAAAAACATTCAGTACTTC. Residues: CASSSTKNIQYF.

This clone appeared a few times. V usage is TRBV2 and J usage is TRBJ1-2; unclear D gene. Germline CDR1 reads SNHLY; CDR2 reads FYNNEI. CDR3 length equals 14 residues. V was clipped by 6 bases and J by 6 bases, with 17 bases between them. CDR3 nucleotide sequence: TGTGCCAGCAGCCTGAAGTTGGGAACCCATGGCTACACCTTC. It yields the protein CASSLKLGTHGYTF.

J is TRBJ2-7 and V is TRBV5-1; 13 bases agree with TRBD2. CDR3 length equals 20 residues. The V segment lost 2 bases and the J segment 3 bases; nucleotides outside the gene matches: 17. Germline-derived CDR1 and CDR2 are SGHRS and YFSETQ. CDR3 bases: TGCGCCAGCAGCTTCCTACCGGGACTAGCGGGATTAGGGCGACACTACGAGCAGTACTTC. It codes for CASSFLPGLAGLGRHYEQYF.

This chain joins TRBV7-6 and TRBJ2-1; maybe TRBD1 (7 bases). Trimming removed 0 bases from V and 0 bases from J, with 12 bases in between. The V gene's germline CDR1 is SGHVS and CDR2 FNYEAQ. The CDR3 is 17 amino acids. The CDR3 coding sequence is TGTGCCAGCAGCTTAGCTGGAGGGACAGTCTCCTACAATGAGCAGTTCTTC. Translation: CASSLAGGTVSYNEQFF.

This chain uses TRBV4-3 with TRBJ2-1, with no clear D. Germline CDR1 LGHNA, CDR2 YSLEER. Trimming stripped 0 bases from V and 0 bases from J, with 6 bases between. This CDR3 has 15 residues. CDR3 amino acids: CASSQDILSYNEQFF. The CDR3, as DNA: TGCGCCAGCAGCCAAGATATCCTCTCCTACAATGAGCAGTTCTTC.